This TCR beta chain was found in a study of T-cell memory formation after mild COVID-19. Germline assignment: CDR1 SGHRS and CDR2 YFSETQ. V was pared by 0 bases and J by 0 bases, with 21 bases between. The CDR3 spans 19 residues. From the 5' RACE reads, TCRdb called clonotypes with MiXCR, one entry per CDR3 protein. The sample includes 140,000 to 150,000 distinct CDR3 sequences, over 15% of them seen just once. This rearrangement joins TRBV5-1 to TRBJ1-2, with D tentatively TRBD1 (6 bases). The TCR comes from an adult woman who had mild COVID-19 (a few samples of this study predate the infection). Cell type and time point are not known. Sequenced material: PBMCs or a T cell subset sorted from them (not recorded which). This chain's CDR3 is CASSLGSVDRPRANYGYTF. CDR3 DNA: TGCGCCAGCAGCTTGGGAAGCGTGGACAGACCCAGAGCTAACTATGGCTACACCTTC. Looking up the rest from reference TRBV5-1 and TRBJ1-2 gives the full variable domain: KAGVTQTPRYLIKTRGQQVTLSCSPISGHRSVSWYQQTPGQGLQFLFEYFSETQRNKGNFPGRFSGRQFSNSRSEMNVSTLELGDSALYLCASSLGSVDRPRANYGYTFGSGTRLTVV.